This TCR beta chain stems from a study of blood T cell repertoires in COVID-19. Sequencing was performed with immunoSEQ multiplex PCR; in TCRdb, only in-frame clones are kept and a portion is missing. The table records about 220,000 clones, about 81% of them present only once. The length of the CDR3 is 13 residues. V lost 1 base and J lost 8, with 11 bases in between. CDR1 and CDR2 (germline): SEHNR, FQNEAQ (reference sequence). This chain joins TRBV7-9 and TRBJ1-2; D perhaps matches TRBD1 (5 bases). The sequence was collected from an elderly woman with COVID-19, enrolled during active disease. Source material: peripheral blood. The CDR3 DNA reads TGTGCCAGCAGCTTAGGGGGACTACCCGGCTACACCTTC. Protein product: CASSLGGLPGYTF.